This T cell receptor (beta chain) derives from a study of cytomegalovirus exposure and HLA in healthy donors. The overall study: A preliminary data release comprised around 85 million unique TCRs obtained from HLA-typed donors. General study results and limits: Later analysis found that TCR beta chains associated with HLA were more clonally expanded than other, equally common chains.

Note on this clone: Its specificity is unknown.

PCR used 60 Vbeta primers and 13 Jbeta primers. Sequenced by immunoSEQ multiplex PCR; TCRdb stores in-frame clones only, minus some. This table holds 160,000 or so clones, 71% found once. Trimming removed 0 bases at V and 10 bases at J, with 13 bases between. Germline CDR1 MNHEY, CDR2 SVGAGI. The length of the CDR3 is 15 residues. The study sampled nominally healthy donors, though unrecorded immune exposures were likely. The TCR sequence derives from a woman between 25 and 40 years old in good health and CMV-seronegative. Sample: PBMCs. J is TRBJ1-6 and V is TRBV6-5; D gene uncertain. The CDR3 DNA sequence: TGTGCCAGCAGTTACTCGTACGGGATAGAGTCACCCCTCCACTTT. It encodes CASSYSYGIESPLHF.